This T cell receptor (beta chain) was identified during a study of CD8 T cells in ankylosing spondylitis. About this clonotype itself: This clone may be a read error of a much larger clone one base away.

MiXCR, run by TCRdb on the 5' RACE reads, gives a single entry per CDR3 protein. The table lists approximately 220,000 distinct CDR3 sequences, roughly 25% of them singletons. The CDR3 has 13 amino acids. V lost 6 bases and J lost 5; bases outside the gene matches: 5. The V gene's germline CDR1 is MGHDK and CDR2 SYGVNS. This sequence originates from a male donor with ankylosing spondylitis or in good health (not recorded which). The sample comprised blood, either unsorted or a sorted T cell fraction (not recorded which). The chain is built from TRBV25-1 and TRBJ2-7; TRBD1 aligns across 9 bases. The CDR3 nucleotides read TGTGCCAGCAGGGGGACAGGGTTTGACGAGCAGTACTTC. The encoded protein is CASRGTGFDEQYF.